This TCR beta chain derives from a study of shared clonotypes between healthy human individuals. Points from the study as a whole: Researchers found naive subsets generally carried larger estimated richness than memory subsets. With four donors compared, about 5% of naive CD4 clonotypes were shared.

This clone has just one count. Its antigen is unidentified. Germline CDR1 SNHLY, CDR2 FYNNEI. Trimming took off 2 bases at V and 4 bases at J, with 11 bases between the two ends. The CDR3 is 14 residues long. Profiling relied on immunoSEQ multiplex PCR, and the TCRdb table lists in-frame clones only, not all of them. Among hundreds of thousands of clones listed, 90% to 97% were seen once. The V gene is TRBV2, the J gene TRBJ2-5; a possible D gene is TRBD1 (6 bases). The sequencing input was naive CD4+ T cells sorted from blood. The subset was: CD45RA+ positively selected. The sequence derives from a woman in her thirties in good health. DNA for the CDR3: TGTGCCAGCAGTGAACAGGGGCCATCAGAGACCCAGTACTTC. It specifies CASSEQGPSETQYF.